The next 5 T cell receptor beta chains were all read from a single sample in a study of T cells in Graves' hyperthyroidism and ophthalmopathy. TCR beta CDR3 regions were amplified from RNA transcripts. TCR CDR3 underwent first-round RT-PCR with the HTBI primer set. Via MiXCR, TCRdb re-called the multiplex PCR reads, giving one row per CDR3 protein. The data show approximately 370,000 distinct CDR3 sequences, 17% seen once. The material sequenced was blood. The receptors here all came from a woman aged 30 to 39 with Graves' hyperthyroidism that later progressed to Graves' ophthalmopathy.

This clonotype occurred many times. The chain combines TRBV19 with TRBJ2-1; TRBD2 agrees at 12 bases. The CDR3 is 14 amino acids. Germline loops: CDR1 LNHDA, CDR2 SQIVND (reference sequence). V lost 5 bases, J lost 8 bases, and 4 bases stayed unmatched. The chain's CDR3 is CASSRLAGVHEQFF. In DNA form, the CDR3 reads TGTGCCAGTAGTCGACTAGCGGGGGTCCATGAGCAGTTCTTC.

This clonotype was seen more than once but under ten times. The chain uses TRBV2 and TRBJ1-5, with TRBD1 as a possible D gene (5 bases). V was cut by 4 bases and J by 3 bases, with 22 bases left in between. The germline V gene encodes CDR1 SNHLY and CDR2 FYNNEI. The CDR3 sequence is 18 residues long. CDR3 in amino acids: CASSAQGLVWSYNQPQHF. In DNA, the CDR3 is TGTGCCAGCAGTGCTCAGGGTTTGGTATGGAGTTACAATCAGCCCCAGCATTTT.

This clonotype was observed many times. The chain uses TRBV7-9 and TRBJ2-1; 11 nucleotides align to TRBD2. The CDR3 runs 18 residues. The trim removed 4 bases at V and 8 bases at J, leaving 16 bases unmatched. CDR1 and CDR2 (germline): SEHNR, FQNEAQ (reference sequence). The DNA of the CDR3 is TGTGCCAGCAGCTACCCCCGGGGACTAGCGGCCCTCGGCTATGAGCAGTTCTTC. Its protein product is CASSYPRGLAALGYEQFF.

This clonotype has more than one count but fewer than ten. The chain employs TRBV30 and TRBJ1-4; D may be TRBD1 (6 bases). The germline CDR1 and CDR2 sequences are GTSNPN and SVGIG (reference sequence). V gave up 3 bases and J gave up 6 bases, with 17 bases separating them. The CDR3 has 15 amino acids. CDR3 region: CAWRAPGQQDEKLFF. DNA for the CDR3: TGTGCCTGGAGGGCCCCGGGACAACAAGATGAAAAACTGTTTTTT.

This clonotype was recorded many times. Here the CDR3 DNA reads TGCAGTGCGCAGGGGTATGACAAAAACATTCAGTACTTC. Encoded protein: CSAQGYDKNIQYF. The chain links TRBV20-1 to TRBJ2-4; D possibly corresponds to TRBD1 (6 bases). Germline V lookup: CDR1 DFQATT, CDR2 SNEGSKA (reference sequence). The length of the CDR3 is 13 residues. Trimming took 6 bases from V and 3 from J, leaving 12 bases between them.